Listed here are 5 T cell receptor beta chains from one sample, sequenced in a study of regulatory T cells in long-lasting Graves disease. Time point of the sample: newly diagnosed GD, antithyroid drugs for less than 3 months. The TCR library was made from RNA that had been extracted from PBMCs in TRIzol. Combining iRepertoire HTBI primers with Arm-PCR of CDR3 regions, the authors built TCR beta libraries. In TCRdb, the multiplex PCR reads were re-called with MiXCR into one record per CDR3 protein. The table records 400,000 to 500,000 distinct CDR3 sequences, approximately 15% of them present only once. The same data also contributed to another study, on T cells in Graves' hyperthyroidism and ophthalmopathy.

The sequenced sample was peripheral blood mononuclear cells (PBMCs), obtained at new diagnosis, from a patient treated with antithyroid drugs. These receptors came from a middle-aged woman with Graves disease.

This clonotype has at least ten counts. The CDR3 nucleotides read TGTGCCACCGTGAGGAAACAGGGGGCGGCGAACACTGAAGCTTTCTTT. It yields the protein CATVRKQGAANTEAFF. The chain recombines TRBV19 with TRBJ1-1; 9 positions agree with TRBD1. The CDR3 extends over 16 amino acids. V shed 10 bases and J 1 base; nucleotides not matched to a gene: 13. Germline CDR1 is LNHDA and CDR2 is SQIVND (reference sequence).

This clonotype was counted a few times. The chain couples TRBV20-1 to TRBJ2-2; D unclear. Per germline, CDR1 DFQATT and CDR2 SNEGSKA (reference sequence). The CDR3 covers 13 residues. V was trimmed by 4 bases and J by 2 bases, leaving 8 bases between them. The CDR3 protein is CSANIQNTGELFF. In nucleotides, the CDR3 is TGCAGTGCTAATATTCAAAACACCGGGGAGCTGTTTTTT.

This clonotype has a handful of counts. The V gene is TRBV7-9, the J gene TRBJ2-5, with 12 bases matching TRBD2. Looked up from germline, CDR1 is SEHNR and CDR2 is FQNEAQ (reference sequence). V shed 4 bases, J shed 5 bases, and the junction held 5 bases outside the gene matches. CDR3 size: 15 residues. CDR3: CASSSTSGRTETQYF. The CDR3 DNA reads as TGTGCCAGCAGCTCGACTAGCGGGAGAACGGAGACCCAGTACTTC.

The table lists this clonotype with many counts. This chain links TRBV20-1 with TRBJ2-1; 11 nucleotides agree with TRBD1. With V trimmed by 5 bases and J by 9 bases, 6 bases remained unmatched. Germline lookup yields CDR1 DFQATT and CDR2 SNEGSKA (reference sequence). CDR3 length equals 13 residues. The CDR3 sequence is CSAPGQGAFEQFF. DNA for the CDR3: TGCAGTGCTCCAGGACAGGGGGCCTTTGAGCAGTTCTTC.

The chain joins TRBV11-1 to TRBJ2-5; D unresolved. CDR1 and CDR2 (germline): SGHAT, FQDESV (reference sequence). The V end lost 3 bases, the J end lost 3 bases, and 8 bases lay between the germline ends. The CDR3 has 13 amino acids. For the CDR3, the DNA is TGTGCCAGCAGCTTTGGGGATGAAGAGACCCAGTACTTC. Protein sequence: CASSFGDEETQYF.